The 8 T cell receptor beta chains given below trace back to one sample, sequenced in a study of T cell repertoires in cytomegalovirus infection. TCRdb re-called the reads through MiXCR, storing one row per CDR3 protein. Of roughly 150,000 distinct CDR3 sequences in the sample, 15% to 20% were seen once. Material: CD8+ T cells from PBMCs. The receptors here all came from a human donor in good health (CMV status not recorded). Some clones in this sample may be carry-over from other donors' samples.

CDR3 residues: CASRGVSGANVLTF. CDR3 sequence (DNA): TGTGCCAGCAGAGGGGTATCAGGGGCCAACGTCCTGACTTTC. The V call is TRBV27, the J call TRBJ2-6; D might be TRBD1 (5 bases). CDR1 is MNHEY and CDR2 is SMNVEV in the germline V gene (reference sequence). The germline V and J ends were trimmed by 6 bases and 4 bases, with 10 bases remaining between them. The CDR3 is made up of 14 amino acids.

The genes are TRBV7-8 and TRBJ2-1; D gene ambiguous. There are 17 residues in the CDR3. Germline V gives CDR1 SGHVS, CDR2 FQNEAQ. Trimming stripped 2 bases from V and 0 bases from J, with 14 bases between. CDR3 DNA: TGTGCCAGCAGCTTACCAGAGTCGGGCAGCTCCTACAATGAGCAGTTCTTC. Amino acid sequence: CASSLPESGSSYNEQFF. The full variable domain, its missing parts supplied by reference TRBV7-8 and TRBJ2-1, is GAGVSQSPRYKVAKRGQDVALRCDPISGHVSLFWYQQALGQGPEFLTYFQNEAQLDKSGLPSDRFFAERPEGSVSTLKIQRTQQEDSAVYLCASSLPESGSSYNEQFFGPGTRLTVL.

This clonotype was counted between two and nine times. V gene TRBV28 combines with J gene TRBJ2-7; 8 nucleotides line up with TRBD2. This CDR3 is 15 amino acids long. Unmatched junction bases numbered 10, after V lost 3 bases and J lost 6 bases. Germline lookup yields CDR1 MDHEN and CDR2 SYDVKM. The CDR3 nucleotides are TGTGCCAGCAGTTTCGATAGCGGGGCAGCCCGCGAGCAGTACTTC. It yields the protein CASSFDSGAAREQYF.

The table lists this clonotype with a few counts. CDR3 loop: CASSATGGEGETQYF. The CDR3 nucleotides are TGTGCCAGCAGCGCAACAGGGGGCGAGGGAGAGACCCAGTACTTC. The chain employs TRBV7-6 and TRBJ2-5, with 9 bases aligning to TRBD1. This CDR3 region has 15 residues. The V gene end was trimmed by 5 bases and the J gene end by 4 bases; junction bases not matched to a gene: 8. The V gene's germline CDR1 is SGHVS and CDR2 FNYEAQ.

The chain links TRBV12-3 or TRBV12-4 to TRBJ2-7; TRBD1 aligns across 8 bases. The CDR3 consists of 15 residues. Trimming took 5 bases from V and 0 from J; bases not matched to a gene: 6. The chain's CDR3 is CASSEGDRSSYEQYF. DNA for the CDR3: TGTGCCAGCAGTGAGGGGGACAGGAGCTCCTACGAGCAGTACTTC.

This clonotype was seen a handful of times. The gene calls are TRBV7-2 and TRBJ2-7, with TRBD1 matching over 7 bases. The CDR3 consists of 14 residues. CDR1 SGHTA and CDR2 FQGNSA come from the germline V gene. V lost 0 bases, J lost 3 bases, and 2 bases stayed unmatched. The CDR3 DNA is TGTGCCAGCAGCTTAGCGAACAGGGGCTACGAGCAGTACTTC. It encodes CASSLANRGYEQYF.

This clonotype was detected a few times. The chain joins TRBV4-3 to TRBJ1-1, with 7 bases fitting TRBD1. CDR3 length: 14 residues. Germline CDR1 reads LGHNA; CDR2 reads YSLEER. The ends lost 0 bases at V and 3 bases at J; junction bases unmatched: 1. The CDR3 here is CASSQDDRDTEAFF. The CDR3 nucleotides read TGCGCCAGCAGCCAAGATGACAGGGACACTGAAGCTTTCTTT.

This clonotype has more than one count but fewer than ten. The V gene is TRBV4-3, the J gene TRBJ1-5; a possible D gene is TRBD1 (5 bases). The CDR3 extends over 17 amino acids. V was trimmed by 0 bases and J by 3 bases, leaving 15 bases between them. CDR1 is LGHNA, CDR2 YSLEER, per germline. CDR3 DNA sequence: TGCGCCAGCAGCCAAGATAACGGTGGAGGGGTCAATCAGCCCCAGCATTTT. Its protein product is CASSQDNGGGVNQPQHF.